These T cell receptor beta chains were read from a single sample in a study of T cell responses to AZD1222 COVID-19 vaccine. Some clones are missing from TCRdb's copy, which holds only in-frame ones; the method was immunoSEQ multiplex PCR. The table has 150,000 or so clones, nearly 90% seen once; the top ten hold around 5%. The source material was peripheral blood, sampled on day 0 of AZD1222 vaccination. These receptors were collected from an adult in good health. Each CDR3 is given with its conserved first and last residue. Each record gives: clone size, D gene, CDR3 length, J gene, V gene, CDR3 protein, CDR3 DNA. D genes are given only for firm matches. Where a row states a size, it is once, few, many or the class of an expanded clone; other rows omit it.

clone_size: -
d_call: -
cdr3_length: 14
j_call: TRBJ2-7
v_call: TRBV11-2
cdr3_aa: CASSLPGVGHEQYF
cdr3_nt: TGTGCCAGCAGCCTCCCCGGGGTAGGACACGAGCAGTACTTC

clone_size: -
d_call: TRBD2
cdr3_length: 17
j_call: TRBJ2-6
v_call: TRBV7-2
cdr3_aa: CASSLAGGSSGANVLTF
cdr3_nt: TGTGCCAGCAGCTTAGCGGGAGGGAGCTCTGGGGCCAACGTCCTGACTTTC

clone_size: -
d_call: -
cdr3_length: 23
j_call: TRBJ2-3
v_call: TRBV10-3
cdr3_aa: CAISAVPPVRPVRPLTSTDTQYF
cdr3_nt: TGTGCCATCAGTGCGGTTCCTCCCGTTCGACCAGTTCGCCCGTTGACTAGCACAGATACGCAGTATTTT

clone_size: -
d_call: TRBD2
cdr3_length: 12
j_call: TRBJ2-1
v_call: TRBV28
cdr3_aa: CASGGGVNEQFF
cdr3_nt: TGTGCCAGCGGGGGGGGTGTCAATGAGCAGTTCTTC

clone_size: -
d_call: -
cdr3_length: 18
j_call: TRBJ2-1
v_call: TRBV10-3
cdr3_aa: CAISEGGTAPFSYNEQFF
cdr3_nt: TGTGCCATCAGCGAGGGGGGGACGGCACCTTTCTCCTACAATGAGCAGTTCTTC

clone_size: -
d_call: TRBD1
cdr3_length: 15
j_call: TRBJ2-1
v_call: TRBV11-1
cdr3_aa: CASSPGGQGYNEQFF
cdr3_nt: TGTGCCAGCAGCCCAGGAGGACAGGGGTACAATGAGCAGTTCTTC

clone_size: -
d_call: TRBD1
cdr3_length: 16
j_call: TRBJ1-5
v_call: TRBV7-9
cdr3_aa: CASSLGTGSSNQPQHF
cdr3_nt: TGTGCCAGCAGCTTAGGGACAGGCAGTAGCAATCAGCCCCAGCATTTT

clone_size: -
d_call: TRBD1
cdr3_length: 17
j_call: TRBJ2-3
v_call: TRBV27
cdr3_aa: CASSLSGTGGRLGTQYF
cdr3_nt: TGTGCCAGCAGTTTATCCGGCACAGGGGGGAGGCTAGGTACGCAGTATTTT

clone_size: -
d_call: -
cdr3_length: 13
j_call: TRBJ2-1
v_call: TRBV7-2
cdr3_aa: CASSLILTHQPFF
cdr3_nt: TGTGCCAGCAGCCTCATACTTACCCACCAGCCGTTCTTC

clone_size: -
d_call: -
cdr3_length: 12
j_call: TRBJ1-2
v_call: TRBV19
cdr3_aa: CASSIPLYGYTF
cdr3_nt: TGTGCCAGTAGTATCCCTCTCTATGGCTACACCTTC

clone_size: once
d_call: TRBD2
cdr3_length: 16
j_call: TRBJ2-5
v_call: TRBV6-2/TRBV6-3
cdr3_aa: CASSYLGVGQGLTQYF
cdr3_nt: TGTGCCAGCAGTTACTTGGGCGTGGGGCAGGGACTAACCCAGTACTTC

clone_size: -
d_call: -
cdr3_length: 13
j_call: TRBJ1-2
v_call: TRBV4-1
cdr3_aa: CASSRQGNYGYTF
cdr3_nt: TGCGCCAGCAGCCGTCAGGGAAACTATGGCTACACCTTC

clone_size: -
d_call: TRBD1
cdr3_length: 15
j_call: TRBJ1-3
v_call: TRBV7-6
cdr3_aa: CASSHGDRGRYTIYF
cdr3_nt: TGTGCCAGCAGCCATGGTGACAGGGGGAGATACACCATATATTTT

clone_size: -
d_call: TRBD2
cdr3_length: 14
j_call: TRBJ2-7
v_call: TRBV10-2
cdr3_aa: CASIGTSGSYEQYF
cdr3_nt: TGCGCCAGCATCGGGACTAGCGGGAGCTACGAGCAGTACTTC

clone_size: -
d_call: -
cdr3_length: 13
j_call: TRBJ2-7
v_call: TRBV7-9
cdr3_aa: CASSSGRYYEQYF
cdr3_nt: TGTGCCAGCAGCTCCGGACGGTATTACGAGCAGTACTTC

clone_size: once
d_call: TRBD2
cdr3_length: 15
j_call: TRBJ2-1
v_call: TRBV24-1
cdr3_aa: CATSRLAGVVSEQFF
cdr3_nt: TGTGCCACCAGTAGACTAGCGGGAGTTGTATCTGAGCAGTTCTTC

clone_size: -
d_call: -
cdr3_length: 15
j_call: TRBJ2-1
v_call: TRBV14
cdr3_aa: CASTSVRTRHNEQFF
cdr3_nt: TGTGCCAGCACCTCGGTAAGGACTCGACACAATGAGCAGTTCTTC

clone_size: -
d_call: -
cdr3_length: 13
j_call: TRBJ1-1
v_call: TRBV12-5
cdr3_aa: CASGTGYGTEAFF
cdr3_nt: TGTGCTAGTGGTACAGGGTATGGCACTGAAGCTTTCTTT

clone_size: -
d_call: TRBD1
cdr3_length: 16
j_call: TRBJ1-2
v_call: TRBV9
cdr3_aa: CASSADGRGRGYGYTF
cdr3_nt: TGTGCCAGCAGCGCCGACGGGAGGGGGCGAGGATATGGCTACACCTTC

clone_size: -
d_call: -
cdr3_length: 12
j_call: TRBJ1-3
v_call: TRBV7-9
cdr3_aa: CASSSEGNTIYF
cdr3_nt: TGTGCCAGCAGCTCTGAGGGAAACACCATATATTTT

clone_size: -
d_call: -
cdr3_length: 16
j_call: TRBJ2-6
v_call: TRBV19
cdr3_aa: CASSISEGSGANVLTF
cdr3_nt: TGTGCCAGTAGTATAAGTGAGGGCTCTGGGGCCAACGTCCTGACTTTC

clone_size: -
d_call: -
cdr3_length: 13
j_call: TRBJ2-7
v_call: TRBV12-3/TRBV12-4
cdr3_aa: CASSLGGLDRQYF
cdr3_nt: TGTGCCAGCAGTTTAGGGGGTCTGGACAGACAGTACTTC

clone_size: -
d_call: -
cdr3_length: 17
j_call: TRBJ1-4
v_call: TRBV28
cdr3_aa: CASSLFPRGSGNEKLFF
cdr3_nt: TGTGCCAGCAGTTTATTCCCAAGGGGGTCGGGGAATGAAAAACTGTTTTTT

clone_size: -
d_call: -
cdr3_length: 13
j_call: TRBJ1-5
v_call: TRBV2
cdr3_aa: CASNQDTNQPQHF
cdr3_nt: TGTGCCAGCAATCAAGACACCAATCAGCCCCAGCATTTT

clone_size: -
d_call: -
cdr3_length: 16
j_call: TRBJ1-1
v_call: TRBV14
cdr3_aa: CASSQSRRGMNTEAFF
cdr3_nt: TGTGCCAGCAGCCAATCCCGGCGGGGAATGAACACTGAAGCTTTCTTT

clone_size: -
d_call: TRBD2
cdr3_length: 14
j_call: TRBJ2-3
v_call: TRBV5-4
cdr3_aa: CASSLERGSGTQYF
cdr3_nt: TGTGCCAGCAGCTTGGAGCGGGGATCCGGTACGCAGTATTTT

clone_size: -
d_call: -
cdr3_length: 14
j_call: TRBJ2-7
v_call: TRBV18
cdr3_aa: CASSPPAGDYEQYF
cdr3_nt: TGTGCCAGCTCACCACCGGCAGGGGACTACGAGCAGTACTTC

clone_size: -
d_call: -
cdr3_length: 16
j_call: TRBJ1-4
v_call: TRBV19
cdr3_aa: CASSTGSSGFEGKLFF
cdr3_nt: TGTGCCAGTAGTACGGGGAGTTCGGGGTTTGAAGGGAAACTGTTTTTT

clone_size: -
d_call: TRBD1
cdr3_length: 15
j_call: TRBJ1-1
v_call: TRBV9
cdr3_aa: CASSPRQGAYTEAFF
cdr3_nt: TGTGCCAGCAGCCCCCGACAGGGGGCTTACACTGAAGCTTTCTTT

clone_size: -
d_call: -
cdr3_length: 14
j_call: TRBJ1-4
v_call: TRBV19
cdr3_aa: CASSPDVIREKLFF
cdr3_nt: TGTGCCAGTAGTCCGGACGTAATTCGGGAAAAACTGTTTTTT

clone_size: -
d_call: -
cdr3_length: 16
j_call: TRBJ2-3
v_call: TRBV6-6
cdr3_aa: CASSYLVIGSTDTQYF
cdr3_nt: TGTGCCAGCAGTTACCTTGTTATAGGGAGCACAGATACGCAGTATTTT

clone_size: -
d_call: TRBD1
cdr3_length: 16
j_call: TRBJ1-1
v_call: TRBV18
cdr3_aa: CASSPRQGAQSTEAFF
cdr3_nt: TGTGCCAGCTCACCACGCCAGGGGGCGCAGAGCACTGAAGCTTTCTTT

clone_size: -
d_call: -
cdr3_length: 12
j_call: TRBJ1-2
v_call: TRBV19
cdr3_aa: CASSALQDRSTF
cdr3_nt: TGTGCCAGTAGTGCCCTACAGGACCGCAGCACCTTC

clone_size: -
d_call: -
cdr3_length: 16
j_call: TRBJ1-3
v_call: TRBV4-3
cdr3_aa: CASSQYSRDSGNTIYF
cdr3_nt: TGCGCCAGCAGCCAATATTCCCGGGACTCTGGAAACACCATATATTTT

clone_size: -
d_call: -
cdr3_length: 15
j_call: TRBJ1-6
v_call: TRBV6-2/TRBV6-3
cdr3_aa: CASSSDRSYNSPLHF
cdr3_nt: TGTGCCAGCAGTTCGGACCGCTCCTATAATTCACCCCTCCACTTT

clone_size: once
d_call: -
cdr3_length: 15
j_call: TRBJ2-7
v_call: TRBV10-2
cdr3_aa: CASSPLGGDTYEQYF
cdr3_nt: TGCGCCAGCAGCCCTTTGGGGGGAGACACCTACGAGCAGTACTTC

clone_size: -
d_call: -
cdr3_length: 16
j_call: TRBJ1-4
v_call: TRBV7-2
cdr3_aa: CASSSRASRGVEKLFF
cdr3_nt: TGTGCCAGCAGCTCCCGGGCCTCAAGGGGGGTGGAAAAACTGTTTTTT

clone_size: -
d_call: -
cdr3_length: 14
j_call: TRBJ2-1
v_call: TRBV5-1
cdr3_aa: CASSWKSSYNEQFF
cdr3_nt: TGCGCCAGCAGCTGGAAAAGCTCCTACAATGAGCAGTTCTTC

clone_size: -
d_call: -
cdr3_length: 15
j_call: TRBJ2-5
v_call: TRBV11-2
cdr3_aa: CASSLSGGLQETQYF
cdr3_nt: TGTGCCAGCAGCTTAAGTGGGGGGCTCCAAGAGACCCAGTACTTC

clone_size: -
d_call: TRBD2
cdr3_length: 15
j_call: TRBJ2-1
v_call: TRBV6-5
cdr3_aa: CASSHEGLAGNEQFF
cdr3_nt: TGTGCCAGCAGTCACGAGGGACTAGCGGGAAATGAGCAGTTCTTC

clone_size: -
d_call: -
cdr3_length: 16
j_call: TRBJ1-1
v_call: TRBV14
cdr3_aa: CASSEDMGTLNTEAFF
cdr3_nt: TGTGCCAGCAGCGAAGATATGGGTACGTTGAACACTGAAGCTTTCTTT

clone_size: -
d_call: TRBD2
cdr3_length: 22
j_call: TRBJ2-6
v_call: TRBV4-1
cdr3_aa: CASSQEAGLGLAGRSGANVLTF
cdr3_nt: TGCGCCAGCAGCCAAGAGGCAGGGCTAGGACTAGCTGGTCGCTCTGGGGCCAACGTCCTGACTTTC

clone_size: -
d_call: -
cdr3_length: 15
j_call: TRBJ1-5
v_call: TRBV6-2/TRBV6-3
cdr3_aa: CASSYSGGSNQPQHF
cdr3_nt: TGTGCCAGCAGTTACTCCGGGGGAAGCAATCAGCCCCAGCATTTT

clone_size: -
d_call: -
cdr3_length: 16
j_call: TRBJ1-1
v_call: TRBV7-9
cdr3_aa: CASSSQDTRRNTEAFF
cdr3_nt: TGTGCCAGCAGCTCCCAAGACACCCGGAGGAACACTGAAGCTTTCTTT

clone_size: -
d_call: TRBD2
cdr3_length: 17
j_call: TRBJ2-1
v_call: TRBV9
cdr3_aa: CASSQTGTSGAHNEQFF
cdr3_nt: TGTGCCAGCAGTCAGACCGGGACTAGCGGGGCACACAATGAGCAGTTCTTC

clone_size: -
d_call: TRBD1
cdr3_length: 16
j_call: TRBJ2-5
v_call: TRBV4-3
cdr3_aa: CASSQGQGAWGETQYF
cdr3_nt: TGCGCCAGCAGCCAAGGACAGGGGGCTTGGGGAGAGACCCAGTACTTC

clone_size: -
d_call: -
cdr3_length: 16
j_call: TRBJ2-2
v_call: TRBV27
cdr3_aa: CASSLSGRVHTGELFF
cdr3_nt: TGTGCCAGCAGTTTATCGGGCAGGGTACATACCGGGGAGCTGTTTTTT

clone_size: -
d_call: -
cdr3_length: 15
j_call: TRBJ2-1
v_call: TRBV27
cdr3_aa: CASSPYGGRNNEQFF
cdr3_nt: TGTGCCAGCAGTCCCTACGGGGGAAGAAACAATGAGCAGTTCTTC